This passage covers 27 T cell receptor beta chains from one sample sequenced in a study of cytomegalovirus exposure and HLA in healthy donors (dated by TCRdb to 2017 to 2019). Library preparation was by the immunoSEQ multiplex PCR assay. The multiplex PCR relied on a mix of 60 forward primers for TCR Vbeta segments and 13 reverse primers for TCR Jbeta segments. Drawn from immuneACCESS, this table holds only the in-frame rearrangements with V and J called that TCRdb kept. Clones are partly lost; checked studies trace under half to an unresolved V gene and leave the rest unexplained. A total of 130,000 to 150,000 clones appear in this sample, 79% of them only once. The ten largest account for about 6.7% of the sample. The sequencing input was PBMCs. These receptors originate from a middle-aged woman in good health and CMV-seropositive.

The chain is built from TRBV2 and TRBJ1-2; tentative D call: TRBD1 (5 bases). V was shortened by 7 bases and J by 0 bases, with 15 bases between the two germline ends. There are 15 residues in the CDR3. Germline V lookup: CDR1 SNHLY, CDR2 FYNNEI. The CDR3 is CASTLDSAANYGYTF. The CDR3 DNA sequence: TGTGCCAGCACCCTAGACAGCGCCGCTAACTATGGCTACACCTTC.

The chain has TRBV5-1 and TRBJ2-1; 10 nucleotides align to TRBD2. Germline V gene data show CDR1 as SGHRS and CDR2 as YFSETQ. The CDR3 is made up of 15 amino acids. V lost 2 bases to trimming and J lost 7 bases; unmatched junction nucleotides: 6. The CDR3 nucleotides are TGCGCCAGCAGCTTCAGCGGGGGGGCCGGGAATGAGCAGTTCTTC. As protein: CASSFSGGAGNEQFF. Together with reference TRBV5-1 and TRBJ2-1, the CDR3 gives the full variable domain: KAGVTQTPRYLIKTRGQQVTLSCSPISGHRSVSWYQQTPGQGLQFLFEYFSETQRNKGNFPGRFSGRQFSNSRSEMNVSTLELGDSALYLCASSFSGGAGNEQFFGPGTRLTVL.

This rearrangement joins TRBV28 to TRBJ2-1; tentatively, D is TRBD2 (6 bases). The CDR3 contains 13 residues. Looked up from germline, CDR1 is MDHEN and CDR2 is SYDVKM. V was shortened by 3 bases and J by 10 bases, with 13 bases between the two germline ends. The CDR3 spells CASSFPPLAEQFF. CDR3 bases: TGTGCCAGCAGTTTCCCGCCCCTAGCGGAGCAGTTCTTC.

The chain combines TRBV2 with TRBJ2-5; D may be TRBD1 (6 bases). The CDR3 covers 16 residues. The V gene's germline CDR1 is SNHLY and CDR2 FYNNEI. V was clipped by 4 bases and J by 1 base, with 16 bases between them. CDR3 bases: TGTGCCAGCAGTGTAACCGGGACATATCCCCAAGAGACCCAGTACTTC. Translated: CASSVTGTYPQETQYF.

The chain links TRBV9 to TRBJ2-5; 10 bases align to TRBD2. The CDR3 extends over 16 amino acids. CDR1 is SGDLS, CDR2 YYNGEE, per germline. V lost 3 bases to trimming and J lost 4 bases; unmatched junction nucleotides: 9. The CDR3 coding sequence is TGTGCCAGCAGCGAGGGAGCGGGGGGGGGAGCAGAGACCCAGTACTTC. As protein: CASSEGAGGGAETQYF.

This chain joins TRBV15 and TRBJ1-6; tentatively, D is TRBD1 (6 bases). The CDR3 consists of 16 residues. With 5 bases removed from V and 3 bases from J, the gap between germline ends came to 14 bases. Germline V CDR1 and CDR2: LNHNV, YYDKDF (reference sequence). The CDR3 DNA is TGTGCCACCAGCGGAGGGGGAGTACTCTATAATTCACCCCTCCACTTT. Protein product: CATSGGGVLYNSPLHF.

This rearrangement joins TRBV5-1 to TRBJ2-3; TRBD1 matches at 8 bases. CDR1 SGHRS and CDR2 YFSETQ come from the germline V gene. V dropped 6 bases and J dropped 0; count of bases not matched to a gene: 6. CDR3 length equals 15 residues. The CDR3 protein is CASTSRGPSTDTQYF. CDR3 DNA: TGCGCCAGCACCTCCAGGGGGCCTAGCACAGATACGCAGTATTTT.

The chain is built from TRBV23-1 and TRBJ1-1; D possibly corresponds to TRBD1 (6 bases). TRBV23-1 is an ORF, with its function uncertain. CDR3 size: 13 residues. V was pared by 10 bases and J by 3 bases, with 15 bases between. The CDR3, as DNA: TGCGCCACAGGGGACGGGGAAGACACTGAAGCTTTCTTT. It codes for CATGDGEDTEAFF.

The chain couples TRBV6-5 to TRBJ1-5; D gene unclear. Looked up from germline, CDR1 is MNHEY and CDR2 is SVGAGI. The CDR3 length is 13 residues. The V gene lost 4 bases and the J gene lost 0 bases, with 4 bases spanning the gap. CDR3 coding DNA: TGTGCCAGCAGTTTTATTAGCAATCAGCCCCAGCATTTT. Translation gives CASSFISNQPQHF.

This chain joins TRBV2 and TRBJ2-3; 12 bases fit TRBD2. V lost 6 bases, J lost 0 bases, and 10 bases stayed unmatched. Germline values: CDR1 SNHLY, CDR2 FYNNEI. The CDR3 sequence is 18 residues long. CDR3 region: CASRPTSGGTPSTDTQYF. The CDR3 DNA follows: TGTGCCAGCAGACCGACTAGCGGGGGTACCCCTAGCACAGATACGCAGTATTTT.

The V call is TRBV6-6, the J call TRBJ1-5; D gene uncertain. In germline, CDR1 is MNHNY, CDR2 SVGAGI (reference sequence). V was cut by 0 bases and J by 0 bases, with 9 bases left in between. This CDR3 comprises 16 residues. The CDR3 sequence is CASSYSERGSNQPQHF. In nucleotides, the CDR3 is TGTGCCAGCAGTTACTCTGAAAGAGGTAGCAATCAGCCCCAGCATTTT.

The chain combines TRBV28 with TRBJ2-2, with 7 nucleotides matching TRBD1. Germline CDR1 MDHEN, CDR2 SYDVKM. Trimming cost V 5 bases and J 7 bases; bases outside gene matches: 28. The CDR3 is made up of 21 amino acids. DNA for the CDR3: TGTGCCAGCAGTCCATACAACCGGGACAGTGGGGTACTCCCCACGGACGGGGAGCTGTTTTTT. It codes for CASSPYNRDSGVLPTDGELFF. Complete variable domain (other parts from reference TRBV28 and TRBJ2-2): DVKVTQSSRYLVKRTGEKVFLECVQDMDHENMFWYRQDPGLGLRLIYFSYDVKMKEKGDIPEGYSVSREKKERFSLILESASTNQTSMYLCASSPYNRDSGVLPTDGELFFGEGSRLTVL.

The V gene is TRBV5-1, the J gene TRBJ1-4; D ambiguous. Germline V gene lookup returns CDR1 SGHRS and CDR2 YFSETQ. CDR3 length equals 14 residues. V was pared by 3 bases and J by 4 bases, with 10 bases between. This CDR3 reads CASSSEGLNEKLFF. DNA of the CDR3: TGCGCCAGCAGCTCAGAAGGACTTAATGAAAAACTGTTTTTT.

The chain has TRBV2 and TRBJ2-2, with TRBD2 matching over 9 bases. J lost 5 bases, V lost 6 bases, and 7 bases had no gene match. The CDR3 runs 15 residues. Per germline, CDR1 SNHLY and CDR2 FYNNEI. The CDR3 sequence: CASSSGLAGTGELFF. The DNA of the CDR3 is TGTGCCAGCAGCTCCGGTCTAGCGGGGACCGGGGAGCTGTTTTTT.

The chain carries TRBV13 and TRBJ1-1, with 8 bases lining up with TRBD1. The J segment lost 10 bases and the V segment lost 5 bases, leaving 9 bases of the junction unmatched. Per the germline V gene, CDR1 is PRHDT and CDR2 is FYEKMQ (reference sequence). The CDR3 sequence is 13 residues long. CDR3 protein: CASSPVDRVTAFF. The CDR3 DNA sequence: TGTGCCAGCAGCCCAGTGGACAGGGTAACAGCTTTCTTT.

A few counts support this clone. The rearrangement links TRBV18 to TRBJ1-1; D is possibly TRBD1 (5 bases). Trimming pared 8 bases from V and 8 bases from J, leaving 21 bases between. The CDR3 is made up of 14 amino acids. From germline, CDR1 is KGHSH and CDR2 LQKENI. The DNA of the CDR3 is TGTGCCAGCGTAGCGGGGGACCCGCGGGCGGAAGCTTTCTTT. Amino acid sequence: CASVAGDPRAEAFF.

The chain carries TRBV28 and TRBJ1-5; 10 bases are shared with TRBD1. Trimming at V came to 6 bases and at J to 6 bases, leaving 5 bases not matched to a gene. Germline CDR1 reads MDHEN; CDR2 reads SYDVKM. This CDR3 has 14 residues. CDR3 loop: CASRAGQGRQPQHF. The CDR3 coding sequence is TGTGCCAGCAGAGCGGGACAGGGGCGTCAGCCCCAGCATTTT.

The chain uses TRBV27 and TRBJ2-4; 7 bases fit TRBD2. This CDR3 has 16 residues. V shed 2 bases, J shed 9 bases, and the junction held 13 bases outside the gene matches. Germline V CDR1 and CDR2: MNHEY, SMNVEV (reference sequence). The CDR3 nucleotides are TGTGCCAGCAGTTTACTGGGCGGGGGAATCGTAACCATTCAGTACTTC. This gives the protein CASSLLGGGIVTIQYF.

There are a few counts of this clone. V gene TRBV10-2 combines with J gene TRBJ1-2, with 7 nucleotides matching TRBD1. Germline V gene sequence: CDR1 WSHSY, CDR2 SAAADI. J gave up 8 bases and V 2 bases, and 2 bases lay outside the gene matches. The CDR3 consists of 12 residues. The CDR3 DNA is TGCGCCAGCAGTGAGCAGGGGGACGGCTACACCTTC. Translating it yields CASSEQGDGYTF.

V is TRBV6-4 and J is TRBJ2-2; tentative D call: TRBD1 (5 bases). The V end was cut by 3 bases, the J end by 6 bases, with 8 bases between. The CDR3 extends over 13 amino acids. Germline CDR1 and CDR2: MRHNA and SNTAGT. CDR3 protein: CASSEQVAGELFF. The CDR3 coding sequence is TGTGCCAGCAGTGAACAGGTTGCCGGGGAGCTGTTTTTT.

The J gene is TRBJ1-1, the V gene TRBV25-1; 8 nucleotides match TRBD1. Germline loops: CDR1 MGHDK, CDR2 SYGVNS. Germline trimming cut 5 bases from V and 1 base from J; bases unmatched to any gene: 6. The CDR3 totals 15 residues. This CDR3 reads CASSQGANSNTEAFF. The CDR3 nucleotides read TGTGCCAGCAGTCAGGGGGCAAATTCGAACACTGAAGCTTTCTTT. The variable domain in full, completed from reference TRBV25-1 and TRBJ1-1, reads EADIYQTPRYLVIGTGKKITLECSQTMGHDKMYWYQQDPGMELHLIHYSYGVNSTEKGDLSSESTVSRIRTEHFPLTLESARPSHTSQYLCASSQGANSNTEAFFGQGTRLTVV.

In its sample, this clone was seen a few times. The chain carries TRBV11-2 and TRBJ2-5; TRBD1 aligns across 10 bases. Germline CDR1 is SGHAT and CDR2 is FQNNGV. CDR3 length: 15 residues. V dropped 8 bases and J dropped 5; count of bases not matched to a gene: 11. The CDR3 protein is CASGHGTGAGETQYF. The CDR3 DNA reads TGTGCCAGCGGTCACGGGACAGGGGCGGGGGAGACCCAGTACTTC.

This clone was found a few times. This chain links TRBV10-1 with TRBJ1-3; D is ambiguous. From germline, CDR1 is WNHNN and CDR2 SYGVQD (reference sequence). The V end lost 6 bases, the J end lost 2 bases, and 8 bases lay between the germline ends. The CDR3 runs to 13 residues. As DNA, the CDR3 is TGCGCCAGCAGGGCCGGGGCTGGAAACACCATATATTTT. This gives the protein CASRAGAGNTIYF.

This clone came up once. The V gene is TRBV30, the J gene TRBJ1-3; D gene uncertain. V lost 0 bases to trimming and J lost 0 bases, with 3 bases between them. The CDR3 sequence is 13 residues long. Germline V lookup: CDR1 GTSNPN, CDR2 SVGIG (reference sequence). Written as DNA, the CDR3 is TGTGCCTGGAGTGTTCTCTCTGGAAACACCATATATTTT. Translating it yields CAWSVLSGNTIYF.

As concerns this clone: Sequence at one end of the junction differs from germline and may be a read error. This chain links TRBV28 with TRBJ1-3; 8 bases match TRBD1. Germline loops: CDR1 MDHEN, CDR2 SYDVKM. The length of the CDR3 is 15 residues. The CDR3 loop is CASSLWDRSGNTIYF. The CDR3 coding sequence is TGTGCCAGCAGTCTATGGGACAGGTCAGGAAACACCATATATTTT.

The rearrangement uses TRBV6-1 and TRBJ2-5; no clear D gene. The CDR3 length is 14 residues. With 3 bases removed from V and 0 bases from J, the gap between germline ends came to 8 bases. The germline V gene encodes CDR1 MNHNS and CDR2 SASEGT. The CDR3 sequence: CASSEGLDQETQYF. The CDR3 DNA sequence: TGTGCCAGCAGTGAGGGCCTGGACCAAGAGACCCAGTACTTC.

In this sample, this clone turned up a few times. The chain combines TRBV4-1 with TRBJ2-7, with 7 nucleotides matching TRBD2. With V trimmed by 5 bases and J by 7 bases, 14 bases remained unmatched. The CDR3 has 15 residues. CDR1 MGHRA and CDR2 YSYEKL come from the germline V gene. The CDR3 loop reads CASSDLRTPGGEQYF. The CDR3 DNA follows: TGCGCCAGCAGCGATCTACGGACACCCGGGGGGGAGCAGTACTTC.